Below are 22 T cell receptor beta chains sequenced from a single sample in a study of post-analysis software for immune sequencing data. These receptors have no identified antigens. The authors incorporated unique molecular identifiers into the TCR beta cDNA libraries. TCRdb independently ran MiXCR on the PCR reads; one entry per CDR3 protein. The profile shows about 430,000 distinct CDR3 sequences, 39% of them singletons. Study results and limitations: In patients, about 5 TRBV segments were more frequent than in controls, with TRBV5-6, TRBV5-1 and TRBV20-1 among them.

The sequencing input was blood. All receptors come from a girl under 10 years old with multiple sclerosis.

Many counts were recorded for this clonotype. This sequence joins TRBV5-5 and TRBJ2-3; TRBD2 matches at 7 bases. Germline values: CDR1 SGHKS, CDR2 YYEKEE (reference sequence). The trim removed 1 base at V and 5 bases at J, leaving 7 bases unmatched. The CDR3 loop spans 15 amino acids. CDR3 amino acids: CASSLLIGRQDTQYF. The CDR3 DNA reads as TGTGCCAGCAGCTTGTTAATCGGGAGGCAAGATACGCAGTATTTT.

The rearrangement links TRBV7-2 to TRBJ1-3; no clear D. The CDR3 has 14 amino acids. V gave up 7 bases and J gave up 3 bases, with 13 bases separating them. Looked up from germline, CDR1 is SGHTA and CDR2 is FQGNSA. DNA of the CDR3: TGTGCCAGCAACAATCGGGGTTATGGAAACACCATATATTTT. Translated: CASNNRGYGNTIYF.

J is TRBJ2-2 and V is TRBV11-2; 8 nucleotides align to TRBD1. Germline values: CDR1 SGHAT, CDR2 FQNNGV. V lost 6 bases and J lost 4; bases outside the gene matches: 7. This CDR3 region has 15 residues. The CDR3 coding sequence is TGTGCCAGCAGACTTGACAGGGGTAGCACCGGGGAGCTGTTTTTT. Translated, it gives CASRLDRGSTGELFF.

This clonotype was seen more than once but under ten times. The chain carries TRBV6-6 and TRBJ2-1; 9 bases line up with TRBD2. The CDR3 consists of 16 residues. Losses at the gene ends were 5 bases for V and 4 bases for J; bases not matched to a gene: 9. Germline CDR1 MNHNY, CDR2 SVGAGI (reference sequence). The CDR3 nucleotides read TGTGCCAGCAGTCGACTAGCGGTTGACTCATACAATGAGCAGTTCTTC. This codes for CASSRLAVDSYNEQFF.

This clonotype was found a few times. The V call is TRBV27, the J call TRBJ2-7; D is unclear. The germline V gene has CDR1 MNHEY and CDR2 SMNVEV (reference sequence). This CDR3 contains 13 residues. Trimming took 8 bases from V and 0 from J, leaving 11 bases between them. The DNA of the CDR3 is TGTGCCAGCCAAGATATCCTCTCCTACGAGCAGTACTTC. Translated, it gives CASQDILSYEQYF.

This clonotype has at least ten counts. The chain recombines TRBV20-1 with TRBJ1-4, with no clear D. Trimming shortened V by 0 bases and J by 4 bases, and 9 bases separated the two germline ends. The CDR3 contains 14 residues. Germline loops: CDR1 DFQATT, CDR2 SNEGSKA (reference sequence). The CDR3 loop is CSARELEYNEKLFF. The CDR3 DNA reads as TGCAGTGCTAGAGAGTTAGAGTATAATGAAAAACTGTTTTTT.

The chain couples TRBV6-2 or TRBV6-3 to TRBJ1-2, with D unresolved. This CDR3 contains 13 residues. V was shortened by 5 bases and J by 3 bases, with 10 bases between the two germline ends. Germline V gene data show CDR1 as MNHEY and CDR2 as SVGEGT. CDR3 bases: TGTGCCAGCAGTGACGCCGGCTACTATGGCTACACCTTC. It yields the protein CASSDAGYYGYTF.

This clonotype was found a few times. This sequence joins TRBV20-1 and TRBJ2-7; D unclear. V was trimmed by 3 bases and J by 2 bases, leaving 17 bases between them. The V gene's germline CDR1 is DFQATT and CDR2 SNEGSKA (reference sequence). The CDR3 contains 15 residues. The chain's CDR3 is CSASRWTKQPYEQYF. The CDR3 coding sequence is TGCAGTGCTAGTCGGTGGACGAAACAACCCTACGAGCAGTACTTC.

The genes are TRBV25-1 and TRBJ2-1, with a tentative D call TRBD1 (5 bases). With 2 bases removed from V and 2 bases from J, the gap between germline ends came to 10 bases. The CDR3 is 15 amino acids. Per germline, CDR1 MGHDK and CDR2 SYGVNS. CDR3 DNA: TGTGCCAGCAGTGAACAGGGTTTTGCCTACAATGAGCAGTTCTTC. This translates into CASSEQGFAYNEQFF.

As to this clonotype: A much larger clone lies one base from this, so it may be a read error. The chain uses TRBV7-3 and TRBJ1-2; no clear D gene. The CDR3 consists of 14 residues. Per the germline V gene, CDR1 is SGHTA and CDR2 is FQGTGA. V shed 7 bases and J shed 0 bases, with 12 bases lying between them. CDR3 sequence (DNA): TGTGCCAGCAACTCCCCCGGGGCTAACTATGGCTACACCTTC. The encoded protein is CASNSPGANYGYTF.

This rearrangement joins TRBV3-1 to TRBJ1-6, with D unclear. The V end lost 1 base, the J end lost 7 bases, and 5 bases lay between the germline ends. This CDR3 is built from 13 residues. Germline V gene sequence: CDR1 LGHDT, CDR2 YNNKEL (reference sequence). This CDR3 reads CASSQARNSPLHF. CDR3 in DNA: TGTGCCAGCAGCCAAGCCAGGAATTCACCCCTCCACTTT.

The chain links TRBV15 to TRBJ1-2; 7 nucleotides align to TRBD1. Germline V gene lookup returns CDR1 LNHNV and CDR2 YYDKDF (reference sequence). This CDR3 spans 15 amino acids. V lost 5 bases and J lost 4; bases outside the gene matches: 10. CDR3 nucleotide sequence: TGTGCCACCAGCCCCAGGAGGACAGGACCCTATGGCTACACCTTC. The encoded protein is CATSPRRTGPYGYTF.

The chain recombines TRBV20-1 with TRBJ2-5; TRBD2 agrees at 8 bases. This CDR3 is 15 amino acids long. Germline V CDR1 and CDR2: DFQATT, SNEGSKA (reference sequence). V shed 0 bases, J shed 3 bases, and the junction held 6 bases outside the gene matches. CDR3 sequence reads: CSARDKKLAEETQYF. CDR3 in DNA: TGCAGTGCTAGAGATAAAAAACTAGCGGAAGAGACCCAGTACTTC.

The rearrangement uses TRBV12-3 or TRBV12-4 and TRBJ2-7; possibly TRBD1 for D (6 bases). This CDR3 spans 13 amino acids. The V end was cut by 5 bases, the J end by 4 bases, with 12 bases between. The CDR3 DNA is TGTGCCAGCAGTATCGGGACACTATACGAGCAGTACTTC. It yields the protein CASSIGTLYEQYF.

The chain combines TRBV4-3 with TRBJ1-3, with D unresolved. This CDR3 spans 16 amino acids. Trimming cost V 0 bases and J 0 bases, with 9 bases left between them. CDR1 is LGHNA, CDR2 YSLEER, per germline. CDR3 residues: CASSQDPPGSGNTIYF. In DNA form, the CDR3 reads TGCGCCAGCAGCCAAGATCCTCCGGGCTCTGGAAACACCATATATTTT.

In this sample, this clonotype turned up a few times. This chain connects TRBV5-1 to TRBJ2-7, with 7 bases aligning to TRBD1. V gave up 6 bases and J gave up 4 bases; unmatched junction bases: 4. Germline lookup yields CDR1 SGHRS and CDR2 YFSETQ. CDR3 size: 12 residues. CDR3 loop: CASTGQWYEQYF. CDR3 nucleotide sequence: TGCGCCAGCACGGGACAGTGGTACGAGCAGTACTTC.

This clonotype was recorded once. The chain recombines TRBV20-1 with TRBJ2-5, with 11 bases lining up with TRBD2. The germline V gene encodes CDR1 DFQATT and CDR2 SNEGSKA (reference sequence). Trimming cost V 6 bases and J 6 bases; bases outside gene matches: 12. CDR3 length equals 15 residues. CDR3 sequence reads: CSAHSGRAWSKTQYF. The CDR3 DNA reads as TGCAGTGCCCATAGCGGGAGGGCCTGGTCGAAGACCCAGTACTTC.

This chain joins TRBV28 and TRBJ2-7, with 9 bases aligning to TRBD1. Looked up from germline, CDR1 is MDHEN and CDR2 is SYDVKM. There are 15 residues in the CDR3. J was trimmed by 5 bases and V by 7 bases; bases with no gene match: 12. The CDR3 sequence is CASTLPGTGRNEQYF. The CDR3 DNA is TGTGCCAGCACTCTCCCTGGGACAGGGAGAAACGAGCAGTACTTC. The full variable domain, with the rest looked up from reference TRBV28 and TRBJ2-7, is DVKVTQSSRYLVKRTGEKVFLECVQDMDHENMFWYRQDPGLGLRLIYFSYDVKMKEKGDIPEGYSVSREKKERFSLILESASTNQTSMYLCASTLPGTGRNEQYFGPGTRLTVT.

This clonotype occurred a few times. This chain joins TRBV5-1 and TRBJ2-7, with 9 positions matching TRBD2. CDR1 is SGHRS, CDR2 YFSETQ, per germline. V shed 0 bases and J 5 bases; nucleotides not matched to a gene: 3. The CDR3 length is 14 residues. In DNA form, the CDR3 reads TGCGCCAGCAGCTTGGGCGGGGGGGAAAACGAGCAGTACTTC. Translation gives CASSLGGGENEQYF. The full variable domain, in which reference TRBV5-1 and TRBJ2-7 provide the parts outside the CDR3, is KAGVTQTPRYLIKTRGQQVTLSCSPISGHRSVSWYQQTPGQGLQFLFEYFSETQRNKGNFPGRFSGRQFSNSRSEMNVSTLELGDSALYLCASSLGGGENEQYFGPGTRLTVT.

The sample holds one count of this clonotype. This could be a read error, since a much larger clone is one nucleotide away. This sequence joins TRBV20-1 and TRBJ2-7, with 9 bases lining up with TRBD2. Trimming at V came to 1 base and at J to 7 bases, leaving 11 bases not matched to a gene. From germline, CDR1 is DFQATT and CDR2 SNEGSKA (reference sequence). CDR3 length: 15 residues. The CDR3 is CSARVSGRTYNEQYF. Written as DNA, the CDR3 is TGCAGTGCTAGAGTAAGCGGGAGGACCTACAATGAGCAGTACTTC.

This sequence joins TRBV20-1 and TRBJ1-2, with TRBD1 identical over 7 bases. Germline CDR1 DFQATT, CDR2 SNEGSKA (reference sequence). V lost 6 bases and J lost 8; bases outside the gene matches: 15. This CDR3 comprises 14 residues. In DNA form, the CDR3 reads TGCAGTGCCCTTGCACCAATTACAGGGGCCGGCTACACCTTC. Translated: CSALAPITGAGYTF.

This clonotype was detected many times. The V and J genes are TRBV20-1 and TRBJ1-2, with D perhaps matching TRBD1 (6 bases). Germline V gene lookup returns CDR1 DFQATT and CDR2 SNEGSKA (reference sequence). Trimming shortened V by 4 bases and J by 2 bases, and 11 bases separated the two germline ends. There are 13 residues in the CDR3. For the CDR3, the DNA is TGCAGTGCTACCGACAGGATCAACTATGGCTACACCTTC. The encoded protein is CSATDRINYGYTF.